This T cell receptor (beta chain) emerged from a study of siplizumab effects on memory and regulatory T cells (dated by TCRdb to between 2017 and 2020). Study-level background: The effect of the anti-CD2 antibody siplizumab on alloreactive T-cell subsets was examined in allogeneic mixed lymphocyte reactions constructed from human PBMCs. Summary of the overall study and its limitations: A naive or memory phenotype could not be assigned to roughly 75-97% of proliferating CD4+ or CD8+ clones. Of the alloreactive CD4+ clones that could be mapped, the Treg-derived share averaged about 70% with siplizumab compared with approximately 25% in control reactions. Because sequences at frequencies below about 10^-5 were poorly captured, only a minor fraction of alloreactive clones could be mapped back to unstimulated subsets. Whether proliferating Tregs from siplizumab cultures actually had suppressive function was not functionally confirmed. The cumulative frequency of alloreactive sequences traceable to unstimulated CD4+ memory T cells was significantly reduced by siplizumab. Greater diversity appeared to be present in unstimulated naive T cells than in memory T cells, and a substantial contribution to the alloresponse seemed to be made by naive cells.

Sorted unstimulated T cells, along with proliferating T cells recovered from mixed lymphocyte reactions, underwent TCRbeta CDR3 sequencing. Fresh whole blood from nine to eleven HLA-typed healthy donors served as the source for isolating PBMCs. The library was made by the immunoSEQ multiplex PCR assay. Each sample had about 10^5 TCR templates assayed by the deep sequencing platform. Genomic DNA extracted from sorted T cells was used for TCRbeta CDR3 sequencing. Turning to the authors' computational methods: The R programming language was used for clonal analysis of TCRbeta CDR3 data. Unstimulated samples were compared with post-reaction CFSE-low samples to define alloreactive CD4+ and CD8+ clones. Regulatory or non-regulatory origin was assigned to alloreactive CD4+ clones by matching of sequences to sorted unstimulated Treg and non-Treg repertoires. TCRdb's version of the immuneACCESS table is confined to in-frame rearrangements and falls short of the full clone set. An unresolved V gene accounts for under half of the shortfall where checked; the remainder is of unknown origin. V, J and clone size are those of that table, while D and trimming were read from the DNA. The sample contains tens of thousands of clones, roughly 93% of them found a single time. About 5% of the sample is in the top ten clones.

Concerning this clone: Its antigen is not yet known. Per-nucleotide qualities are absent, and no much larger clonotype sits a single base away.

This receptor was identified in a human donor in good health. The sample consisted of CD8+ T cells sorted from blood.

CDR3 reads: CASSLFRGPNYGYTF. The DNA reads as follows: TGCGCCAGCAGCTTGTTCAGGGGTCCTAACTATGGCTACACCTTC. Recombination connected TRBV5-1 to TRBJ1-2; a weak D assignment points to TRBD1 (6 bases agree). Spanning cysteine to phenylalanine, the CDR3 consists of 15 amino acids. CDR3 DNA is the only sequence kept; it has 45 bases, read in frame from the first base. In the germline V gene, CDR1 corresponds to SGHRS and CDR2 to YFSETQ. A distance of 10 bases separates the germline ends of V and J, which lose 1 base and 0 bases respectively.